This TCR beta chain was sequenced in a study of OX40 agonist ivuxolimab in advanced cancers. This CDR3 comprises 16 residues. Trimming removed 3 bases from V and 2 bases from J, with 15 bases in between. Germline-derived CDR1 and CDR2 are KGHSH and LQKENI. Repertoires were generated with immunoSEQ multiplex PCR, while TCRdb's copy carries only in-frame clones and drops some. Here the sample spans about 69,000 clones, approximately 91% being singletons. The chain uses TRBV18 and TRBJ2-3; D remains ambiguous. This sequence originates from an adult with an advanced solid tumor such as melanoma, head and neck, liver or kidney cancer. This specimen consisted of CD4+ or CD8+ T cells sorted from blood, obtained in a trial of the OX40 agonist ivuxolimab. The CDR3 here is CASSPGTLPYTDTQYF. The DNA of the CDR3 is TGTGCCAGCTCACCCGGTACACTTCCCTACACAGATACGCAGTATTTT.